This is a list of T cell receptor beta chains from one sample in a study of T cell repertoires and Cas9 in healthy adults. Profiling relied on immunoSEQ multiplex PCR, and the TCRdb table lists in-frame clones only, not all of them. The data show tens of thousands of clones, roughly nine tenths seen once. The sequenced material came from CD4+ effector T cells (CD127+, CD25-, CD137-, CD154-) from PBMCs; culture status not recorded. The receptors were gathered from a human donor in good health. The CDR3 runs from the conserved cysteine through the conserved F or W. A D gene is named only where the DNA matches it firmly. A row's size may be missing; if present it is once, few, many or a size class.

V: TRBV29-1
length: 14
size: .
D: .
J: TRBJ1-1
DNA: TGCAGCGTTGAAAAAGGGACACAGAACACTGAAGCTTTCTTT
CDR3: CSVEKGTQNTEAFF

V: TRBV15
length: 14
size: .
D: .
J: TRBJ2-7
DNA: TGTGCCACCAGCAGAGATCGTGAGAGCTACGAGCAGTACTTC
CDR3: CATSRDRESYEQYF

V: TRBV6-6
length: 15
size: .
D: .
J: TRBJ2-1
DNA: TGTGCCAGCAGCCCGAGGGGGGCGGCGGGCGATGAGCAGTTCTTC
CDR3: CASSPRGAAGDEQFF

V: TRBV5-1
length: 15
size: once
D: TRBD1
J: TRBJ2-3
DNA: TGCGCCAGCAGCGGTGGGGACAGAAGCACAGATACGCAGTATTTT
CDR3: CASSGGDRSTDTQYF

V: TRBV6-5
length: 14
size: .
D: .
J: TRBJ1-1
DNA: TGTGCCAGCAGAATGGACAGCATGAACACTGAAGCTTTCTTT
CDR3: CASRMDSMNTEAFF

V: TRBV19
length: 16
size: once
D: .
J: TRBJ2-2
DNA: TGTGCCAGTAGTATCGGGGCGTCATTACGAACCGGGGAGCTGTTTTTT
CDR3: CASSIGASLRTGELFF

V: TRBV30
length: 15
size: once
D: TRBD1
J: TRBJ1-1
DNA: TGTGCCTGGGGGAGAGTGGACAGGATGAACACTGAAGCTTTCTTT
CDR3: CAWGRVDRMNTEAFF

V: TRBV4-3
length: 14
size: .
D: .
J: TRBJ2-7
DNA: TGCGCCAGCAGCCAAGCGAGAAACTCCTACGAGCAGTACTTC
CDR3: CASSQARNSYEQYF

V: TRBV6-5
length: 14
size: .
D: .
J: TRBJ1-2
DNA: TGTGCCAGCAGTTACCTTTTCCCCCAGCATGGCTACACCTTC
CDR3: CASSYLFPQHGYTF

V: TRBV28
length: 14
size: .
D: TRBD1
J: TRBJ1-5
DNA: TGTGCCAGCAGTTCCGGGACAGGGAATCAGCCCCAGCATTTT
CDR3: CASSSGTGNQPQHF

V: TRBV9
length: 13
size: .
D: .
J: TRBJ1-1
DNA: TGTGCCAGCAGCGTAGATGGACACACTGAAGCTTTCTTT
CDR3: CASSVDGHTEAFF

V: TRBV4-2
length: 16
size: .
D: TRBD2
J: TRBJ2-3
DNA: TGTGCCAGCAGCCGCGGACTAGCGGGAGTGTCAGATACGCAGTATTTT
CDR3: CASSRGLAGVSDTQYF

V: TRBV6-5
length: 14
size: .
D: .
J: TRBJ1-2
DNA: TGTGCCAGCAGTCCCGGAGAAGCTCCCTATGGCTACACCTTC
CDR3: CASSPGEAPYGYTF

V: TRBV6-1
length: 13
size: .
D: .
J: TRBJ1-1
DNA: TGTGCCAGCAGTTTGACGGTGAACACTGAAGCTTTCTTT
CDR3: CASSLTVNTEAFF

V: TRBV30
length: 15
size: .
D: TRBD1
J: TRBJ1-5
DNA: TGTGCCTGGAGTGTACAGGGGGCTCTCAATCAGCCCCAGCATTTT
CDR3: CAWSVQGALNQPQHF

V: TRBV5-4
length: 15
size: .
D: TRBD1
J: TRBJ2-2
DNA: TGTGCCAGCAGCATGGACAGGGTGGGCACCGGGGAGCTGTTTTTT
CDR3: CASSMDRVGTGELFF

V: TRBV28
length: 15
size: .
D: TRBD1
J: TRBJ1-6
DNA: TGTGCCAGCAGTTTCCGGGGACAGGGGAGATCACCCCTCCACTTT
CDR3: CASSFRGQGRSPLHF

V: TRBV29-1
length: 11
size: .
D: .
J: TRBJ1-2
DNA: TGCAGCATGGGGGGGGATCATGGCTACACCTTC
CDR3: CSMGGDHGYTF

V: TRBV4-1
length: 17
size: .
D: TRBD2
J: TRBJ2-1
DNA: TGCGCCAGCAGCCCTACTACCGCTAGCGGGAGGGCCCATGAGCAGTTCTTC
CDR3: CASSPTTASGRAHEQFF

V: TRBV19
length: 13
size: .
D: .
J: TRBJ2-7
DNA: TGTGCCAGTAGTGTGGACAAGTTCTACGAGCAGTACTTC
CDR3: CASSVDKFYEQYF

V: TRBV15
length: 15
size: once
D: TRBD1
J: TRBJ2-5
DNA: TGTGCCACCAGCAGGGGGGGCAGGGGGCAGGAGACCCAGTACTTC
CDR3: CATSRGGRGQETQYF

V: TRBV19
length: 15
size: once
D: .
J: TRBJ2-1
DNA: TGTGCCAGCCGCGATCGGCGCAGCTCCTACAATGAGCAGTTCTTC
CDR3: CASRDRRSSYNEQFF

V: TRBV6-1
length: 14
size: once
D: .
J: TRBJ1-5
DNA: TGTGCCAGCAGCGGAGGGACGAGCAATCAGCCCCAGCATTTT
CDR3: CASSGGTSNQPQHF

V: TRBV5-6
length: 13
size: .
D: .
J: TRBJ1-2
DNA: TGTGCCAGCAGCTTGGAGGGAACCTATGGCTACACCTTC
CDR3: CASSLEGTYGYTF

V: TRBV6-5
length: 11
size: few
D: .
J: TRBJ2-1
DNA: TGTGCCAGCAAGAGGCTGGGTGAGCAGTTCTTC
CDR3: CASKRLGEQFF

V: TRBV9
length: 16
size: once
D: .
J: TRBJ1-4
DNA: TGTGCCAGCAGCGTAAACCCCGCCAGGGGTAATGAAAAACTGTTTTTT
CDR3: CASSVNPARGNEKLFF

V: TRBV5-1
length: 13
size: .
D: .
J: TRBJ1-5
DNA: TGCGCCAGCAGCAGAGTAGGCAATCAGCCCCAGCATTTT
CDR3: CASSRVGNQPQHF

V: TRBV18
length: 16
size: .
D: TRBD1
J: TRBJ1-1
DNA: TGTGCCAGCTCCAGAGGACAGGAGATATTGAACACTGAAGCTTTCTTT
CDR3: CASSRGQEILNTEAFF

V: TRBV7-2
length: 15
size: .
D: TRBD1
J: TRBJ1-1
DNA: TGTGCCAGCAGCTTAGAGGGACAGGTAAACACTGAAGCTTTCTTT
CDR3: CASSLEGQVNTEAFF

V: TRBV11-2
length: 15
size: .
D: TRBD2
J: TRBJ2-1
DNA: TGTGCCAGCAGCTTAGACCGGGGGGGGTGGAATGAGCAGTTCTTC
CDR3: CASSLDRGGWNEQFF

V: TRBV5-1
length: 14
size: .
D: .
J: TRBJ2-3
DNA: TGCGCCAGCAGCCCGCGGTGGATCGCAGATACGCAGTATTTT
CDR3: CASSPRWIADTQYF

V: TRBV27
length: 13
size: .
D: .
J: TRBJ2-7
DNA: TGTGCCATTCCACAGGGACCCTCCTACGAGCAGTACTTC
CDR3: CAIPQGPSYEQYF

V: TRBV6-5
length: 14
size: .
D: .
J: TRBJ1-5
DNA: TGTGCCAGCAGGCCGGGGGGCAGCAATCAGCCCCAGCATTTT
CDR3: CASRPGGSNQPQHF

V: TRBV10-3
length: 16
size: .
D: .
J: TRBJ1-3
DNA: TGTGCCAGCGCTCCACAGGGCCGTAGCTCTGGAAACACCATATATTTT
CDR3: CASAPQGRSSGNTIYF

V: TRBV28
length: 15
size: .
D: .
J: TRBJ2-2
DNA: TGTGCCAGCAGACCTTCGACAGGGAACACCGGGGAGCTGTTTTTT
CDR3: CASRPSTGNTGELFF

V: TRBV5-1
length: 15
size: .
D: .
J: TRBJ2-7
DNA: TGCGCCAGCAGCCGGGAGGGACAGGCCTCCTACGAGCAGTACTTC
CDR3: CASSREGQASYEQYF

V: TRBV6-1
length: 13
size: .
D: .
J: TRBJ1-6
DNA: TGTGCCACCCTGCGGCAGCCCTATTCACCCCTCCACTTT
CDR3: CATLRQPYSPLHF

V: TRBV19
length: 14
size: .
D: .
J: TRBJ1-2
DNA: TGTGCCAGTAGTCGCCAGCGGAACTCCTATGGCTACACCTTC
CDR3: CASSRQRNSYGYTF

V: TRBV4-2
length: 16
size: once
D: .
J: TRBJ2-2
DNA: TGTGCCAGCAGTCCGGGTATAAGAGGGACCACCGGGGAGCTGTTTTTT
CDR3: CASSPGIRGTTGELFF

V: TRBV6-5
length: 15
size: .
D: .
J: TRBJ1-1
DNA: TGTGCCAGCAGTTACTCCCCGAGACAGAGGACTGAAGCTTTCTTT
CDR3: CASSYSPRQRTEAFF

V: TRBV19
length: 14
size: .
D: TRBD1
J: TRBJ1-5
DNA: TGTGCCAGTAGCCCTCGGACAGGGAATCAGCCCCAGCATTTT
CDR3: CASSPRTGNQPQHF

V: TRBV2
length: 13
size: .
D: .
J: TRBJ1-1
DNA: TGTGCCAGCAGTGGTCAACAATACACTGAAGCTTTCTTT
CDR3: CASSGQQYTEAFF

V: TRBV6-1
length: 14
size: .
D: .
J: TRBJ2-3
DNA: TGTGCCAGCGGGGGTCTGGGGGGAGGAGATACGCAGTATTTT
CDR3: CASGGLGGGDTQYF

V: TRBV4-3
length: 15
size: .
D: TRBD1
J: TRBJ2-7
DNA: TGCGCCAGCAGCCCTTCAATCGGGACAGGGGACGAGCAGTACTTC
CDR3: CASSPSIGTGDEQYF

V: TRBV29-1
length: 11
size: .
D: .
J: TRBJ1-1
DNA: TGCTGCGTTAGCAGGGTTACTGAAGCTTTCTTT
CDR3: CCVSRVTEAFF